This is a list of T cell receptor beta chains from one sample in a study of Graves' ophthalmopathy and Graves' hyperthyroidism. TCRdb used MiXCR to reprocess the multiplex PCR reads, holding one entry per CDR3 protein. The sample has 220,000 or so distinct CDR3 sequences; roughly 21% are singletons. Sequenced input: peripheral blood. The receptors come from a woman in her 50s with Graves' ophthalmopathy. Both conserved end residues are part of each CDR3. Each record gives: V gene, clone size, J gene, D gene, CDR3 DNA, CDR3 protein. The D gene is left open where the match is weak. The size field is filled for only some rows; it gives once, few, many or a size class.

TRBV6-1	-	TRBJ1-5	-	TGTGCCAGCAGTGAAGTCGGGGCCCCGGGACAGCCCCAGCATTTT	CASSEVGAPGQPQHF
TRBV14	many	TRBJ1-1	TRBD1	TGTGCCAGCAGCCAAGAACCGGGACAGGAAGCTTTCTTT	CASSQEPGQEAFF
TRBV12-3/TRBV12-4	many	TRBJ1-5	-	TGTGCCAGCAGTTTATTGGGCACCACTGCGCCCCAGCATTTT	CASSLLGTTAPQHF
TRBV4-1	-	TRBJ2-7	-	TGCGCCAGCAGCCATCCTCTTGTGCCCCTTTACGAGCAGTACTTC	CASSHPLVPLYEQYF
TRBV2	many	TRBJ1-1	TRBD1	TGTGCCAGCAGTTGGGGAGGGGGCAGAGGGACTGAAGCTTTCTTT	CASSWGGGRGTEAFF
TRBV2	many	TRBJ1-1	-	TGTGCCAGCTGTCGACAGCCGGGGGAAGCTTTCTTT	CASCRQPGEAFF
TRBV3-1	-	TRBJ2-7	-	TGTGCCAGCAGCCAAGCAGGGGACATCCCCTACGAGCAGTACTTC	CASSQAGDIPYEQYF
TRBV20-1	many	TRBJ1-2	TRBD1	TGCAGTGCTACAACAGGGGACTATGGCTACACCTTC	CSATTGDYGYTF
TRBV7-8	-	TRBJ2-7	-	TGTGCCAGCAGCTTATTTGCCTCCGTCGGGACGGAGAACTACGAGCAGTACTTC	CASSLFASVGTENYEQYF
TRBV30	-	TRBJ1-6	-	TGTGCCTGGAGTCGGGAGGGGCCCTATAATTCACCCCTCCACTTT	CAWSREGPYNSPLHF
TRBV12-3/TRBV12-4	few	TRBJ1-2	TRBD1	TGTGCCAGCAGTAAACAGGGGGCGCAGGGCTACACCTTC	CASSKQGAQGYTF
TRBV9	-	TRBJ2-2	TRBD2	TGTGCCAGCAGCGCAAGACTAGCGGCTCTGACCGGGGAGCTGTTTTTT	CASSARLAALTGELFF
TRBV6-5	many	TRBJ2-7	-	TGTGCCAGCAGGACGTTCTACGAGCAGTACTTC	CASRTFYEQYF
TRBV7-6	many	TRBJ1-1	-	TGTGCCAGCAGCTTAGCGGTACATTCTGGCACTGAAGCTTTCTTT	CASSLAVHSGTEAFF
TRBV6-2/TRBV6-3	few	TRBJ2-5	-	TGTGCCAGCAGTTACTCTTACAGTCAAGAGACCCAGTACTTC	CASSYSYSQETQYF
TRBV11-2	-	TRBJ2-5	-	TGTGCCAGCAGCTCCCCGGGGTGGTGGAGAGCAGAGACCCAGTACTTC	CASSSPGWWRAETQYF
TRBV12-3/TRBV12-4	many	TRBJ1-1	-	TGTGCCAGCAGCAAAACAAAGGCGGGGAACACTGAAGCTTTCTTT	CASSKTKAGNTEAFF
TRBV4-2	-	TRBJ2-7	-	TGTGCCAGCAGCCAAGATGTATCCCAGTTGTCCAGCGACGAGCAGTACTTC	CASSQDVSQLSSDEQYF
TRBV2	-	TRBJ2-4	-	TGTGCCAGCAGTGTATACAGTCTTGGGGCCAAAAACATTCAGTACTTC	CASSVYSLGAKNIQYF
TRBV25-1	many	TRBJ1-2	TRBD1	TGTGCCAGCAGTGAAAGGGGTAGAGGGGGCGGCTACACCTTC	CASSERGRGGGYTF
TRBV6-1	many	TRBJ2-5	-	TGTGCCAGCACCCGACAGGGAGGAAAGACCCAGTACTTC	CASTRQGGKTQYF
TRBV7-9	many	TRBJ2-5	TRBD2	TGTGCCAGCAGCCCCCTAGGGGGACTAGCGGGACTAGAGACCCAGTACTTC	CASSPLGGLAGLETQYF
TRBV14	many	TRBJ2-2	-	TGTGCCAGCAGCCAGACGGACAGTTCGCGAGCTGCGAACACCGGGGAGCTGTTTTTT	CASSQTDSSRAANTGELFF
TRBV6-6	many	TRBJ2-7	-	TGTGCCAGCAGACCCCAGGGCCAGTCACGGTCCTACGAGCAGTACTTC	CASRPQGQSRSYEQYF
TRBV28	many	TRBJ2-7	-	TGTGCCAGCAGTTTTTTGATGGTTCAAGGAGATTCCTGCGAGCAGTACTTC	CASSFLMVQGDSCEQYF
TRBV19	many	TRBJ2-7	-	TGTGCCAGTAGTATCGGAGGCAGCTCCTACGAGCAGTACTTC	CASSIGGSSYEQYF
TRBV29-1	few	TRBJ2-1	-	TGCAGCGTTGAAATGAGGATTCGGTCCTACAATGAGCAGTTCTTC	CSVEMRIRSYNEQFF
TRBV10-3	many	TRBJ2-7	-	TGTGCCTCAGGACTGACAGCCTACGAGCAGTACTTC	CASGLTAYEQYF
TRBV5-1	many	TRBJ2-5	TRBD2	TGCGCCAGCAGCTTGGCCCCCGGGGGGGAGACCCAGTACTTC	CASSLAPGGETQYF
TRBV5-1	many	TRBJ2-7	-	TGCGCCAGCAGCTTGGGGGACGCAAGCTCCTACGAGCAGTACTTC	CASSLGDASSYEQYF
TRBV12-3/TRBV12-4	many	TRBJ1-6	TRBD1	TGTGCCAGCAGTTTAGCCGGGACAGAGTTTGGTTCACCCCTCCACTTT	CASSLAGTEFGSPLHF
TRBV11-2	-	TRBJ2-5	TRBD2	TGTGCCAGCAGCTACACTAGCGGGACGGAGACCCAGTACTTC	CASSYTSGTETQYF
TRBV19	many	TRBJ2-5	-	TGTGCCAGTAGTAGGAGGGCAGGGAAAGAGACCCAGTACTTC	CASSRRAGKETQYF
TRBV25-1	-	TRBJ2-7	-	TGTGCCAGCAGTGAAAGAGGGGGGGTGTTCTCCTACGAGCAGTACTTC	CASSERGGVFSYEQYF
TRBV19	many	TRBJ1-2	-	TGTGCCAGTAGTATACAGGGTGGAGGCTACACCTTC	CASSIQGGGYTF
TRBV19	-	TRBJ1-5	TRBD1	TGTGCCGGTCGACAGGGAGATCAGCCCCAGCATTTT	CAGRQGDQPQHF
TRBV4-1	many	TRBJ1-5	-	TGCGCCAGCAGCCACCCTGGAAATCAGCCCCAGCATTTT	CASSHPGNQPQHF
TRBV29-1	-	TRBJ1-1	-	TGCAGCGTTCCGGGGCAAGGCGTTGAAGCTTTCTTT	CSVPGQGVEAFF
TRBV28	few	TRBJ2-7	-	TGTGCCAGCAGTTACCCCCACTACTACGAGCAGTCCTTC	CASSYPHYYEQSF
TRBV20-1	many	TRBJ2-7	-	TGCAGTGCTCGACCGACACTATCCTACGAGCAGTACTTC	CSARPTLSYEQYF
TRBV19	many	TRBJ2-5	TRBD2	TGTGCCAGTAGTCCCGGGACTAGCGGGCACCAAGAGACCCAGTACTTC	CASSPGTSGHQETQYF
TRBV6-2/TRBV6-3	many	TRBJ1-1	TRBD1	TGCGCCAGCAGCTACCGACAGGGGAACACTGAAGCTTTCTTT	CASSYRQGNTEAFF
TRBV6-1	once	TRBJ2-7	TRBD1	TGTGCCAGCACCCGGGACAGGGGGCCTTACGAGCAGTACTTC	CASTRDRGPYEQYF
TRBV19	-	TRBJ2-5	-	TGTGCCAGTAGTATGGGGGACACCCAAGGGGAGACCCAGTACTTC	CASSMGDTQGETQYF
TRBV5-1	once	TRBJ2-7	-	TGCGCCAGCAGCCGATATACAGGTCCCTTTGACGAGCAGTACTTC	CASSRYTGPFDEQYF
TRBV28	-	TRBJ1-5	-	TGTGCCAGTCAGGGGTTTATAGGCAATCAGCCCCAGCATTTT	CASQGFIGNQPQHF
TRBV5-1	-	TRBJ2-5	TRBD2	TGCGCCAGCAGCACGACTAGCGGGGAAGAGACCCAGTACTTC	CASSTTSGEETQYF
TRBV6-2/TRBV6-3	many	TRBJ1-5	-	TGTGCCAGCAGTATGGCGTTAGGCAGACCCAATCAGCCCCAGCATTTT	CASSMALGRPNQPQHF
TRBV12-3/TRBV12-4	many	TRBJ1-5	-	TGTGCCAGCAGTTGGACAGAGAATCAGCCCCAGCATTTT	CASSWTENQPQHF
TRBV18	-	TRBJ2-7	-	TGTGCCAGCTCACCACGGCCGGCAACCTACGAGCAGTACTTC	CASSPRPATYEQYF
TRBV6-2/TRBV6-3	many	TRBJ1-2	-	TGTGCCAGCAGTTACTCGAATACCTGGGGGAACTATGGCTACACCTTC	CASSYSNTWGNYGYTF
TRBV6-1	-	TRBJ2-3	-	TGTGCCAGCAGTGAACCCAGGAATACGCAGTATTTT	CASSEPRNTQYF
TRBV5-1	-	TRBJ2-7	TRBD2	TGCGCCAGCAGCCCCCGAACCGGGACTAGCCACGAGCAGTACTTC	CASSPRTGTSHEQYF
TRBV10-3	many	TRBJ2-7	TRBD2	TGTGCCATCGCCGGACTAGCGGGCTCCTACGAGCAGTACTTC	CAIAGLAGSYEQYF
TRBV7-8	many	TRBJ2-5	-	TGTGCCAGCGGACCTTTCCAAGAGACCCAGTACTTC	CASGPFQETQYF
TRBV6-5	many	TRBJ1-5	TRBD1	TGTGCCAGCGAGGACAGGGCCAATCAGCCCCAGCATTTT	CASEDRANQPQHF
TRBV9	-	TRBJ2-2	-	TGTGCCAGCAGCGTAGCGGGAGTGAGCACCGGGGAGCTGTTTTTT	CASSVAGVSTGELFF